The rows below give T cell receptor beta chains drawn from one sample of a study of beta chain features in type 1 diabetes. Sequenced by immunoSEQ multiplex PCR; TCRdb stores in-frame clones only, minus some. Of hundreds of thousands of clones listed, approximately 15% are singletons. The source material was naive CD4+ T cells from blood. Every receptor here comes from a man in his thirties or forties in good health. Both conserved end residues are part of each CDR3. The D gene is left open where the match is weak. The size field is filled for only some rows; it gives once, few, many or a size class.

.,TRBV7-3,TRBJ2-1,TRBD2,TGTGCCAGCAGATATTCCGGGACTAGCAATGAGCAGTTCTTC,CASRYSGTSNEQFF
many,TRBV4-3,TRBJ2-5,TRBD2,TGCGCCAGCAGTGGAGGACTAGCGCAAGAGACCCAGTACTTC,CASSGGLAQETQYF
few,TRBV18,TRBJ1-5,.,TGTGCCACCCGAACCTCCGTCGGGAATAGCAATCAGCCCCAGCATTTT,CATRTSVGNSNQPQHF
few,TRBV7-9,TRBJ2-1,.,TGTGCCAGCAGCCTCGGAGCGCTATCCTACAATGAGCAGTTCTTC,CASSLGALSYNEQFF
.,TRBV7-9,TRBJ2-6,.,TGTGCCAGCAGCTCCGGGGCGCAGGTAGTTAGCTCTGGGGCCAACGTCCTGACTTTC,CASSSGAQVVSSGANVLTF
few,TRBV30,TRBJ1-2,.,TGTGCCTGGAGTGCGGACTATGGCTACACCTTC,CAWSADYGYTF
.,TRBV2,TRBJ2-5,.,TGTGCCAGCAGTGAGGGCCAAGAGACCCAGTACTTC,CASSEGQETQYF
.,TRBV18,TRBJ2-1,.,TGTGCCAGCTCACTCAAAACTAACAATGAGCAGTTCTTC,CASSLKTNNEQFF
few,TRBV18,TRBJ2-3,TRBD2,TGTGCCAGCTCACTACACCACCTACTAGCGGGAGAAGGGTCCGGCACAGATACGCAGTATTTT,CASSLHHLLAGEGSGTDTQYF
few,TRBV10-3,TRBJ2-1,TRBD2,TGTGCCATCGGGGACTACAATGACAATGAGCAGTTCTTC,CAIGDYNDNEQFF
.,TRBV7-2,TRBJ2-5,TRBD2,TGTGCCAGCAGCTTAAGCCTAGCGGGCAAAGAGACCCAGTACTTC,CASSLSLAGKETQYF
.,TRBV5-6,TRBJ2-4,.,TGTGCCAGCAGCGTGATGACCAGGGAAGGGATTCAGTACTTC,CASSVMTREGIQYF
few,TRBV7-9,TRBJ2-7,.,TGTGCCAGCAGCCCACTTACGGTGTACGAGCAGTACTTC,CASSPLTVYEQYF
few,TRBV5-4,TRBJ2-1,.,TGTGCCAGCAGCTTGGAGCGGCCTAGCTCCTACAATGAGCAGTTCTTC,CASSLERPSSYNEQFF
.,TRBV10-3,TRBJ1-6,.,TGTGCCACCAGGGATCCCAATTCACCCCTCCACTTT,CATRDPNSPLHF
.,TRBV10-3,TRBJ1-1,.,TGTGCTTCGGGTCCACATCACCTTGGAGGAACTGAAGCTTTCTTT,CASGPHHLGGTEAFF
few,TRBV9,TRBJ2-1,TRBD2,TGTGCCAGCAGCCCTAGCGGGAGGGCCGCATACAATGAGCAGTTCTTC,CASSPSGRAAYNEQFF
.,TRBV2,TRBJ2-2,.,TGTGCCAGCGGGACCAGCGACACCGGGGAGCTGTTTTTT,CASGTSDTGELFF
.,TRBV7-2,TRBJ2-2,TRBD1,TGTGCCAGCAGCCCATCCGGACAGGGGTGGGGCGGGGAGCTGTTTTTT,CASSPSGQGWGGELFF
.,TRBV5-1,TRBJ1-1,TRBD1,TGCGCCAGCAGCATAGGGGGACAGTACACTGAAGCTTTCTTT,CASSIGGQYTEAFF
few,TRBV7-3,TRBJ2-6,.,TGTGCCAGCAGCCCGACAGCCTCTAGCTCTGGGGCCAACGTCCTGACTTTC,CASSPTASSSGANVLTF
few,TRBV27,TRBJ2-3,.,TGTGCCAGCAGTTTATCAGGGATGTGGATCACAGATACGCAGTATTTT,CASSLSGMWITDTQYF
.,TRBV6-5,TRBJ2-7,TRBD1,TGTGCCAGCAGTTCCGACAGGGAATTGGTCTACGAGCAGTACTTC,CASSSDRELVYEQYF
few,TRBV25-1,TRBJ2-2,.,TGTGCCAGCAACCAGGTCGGGGAGCTGTTTTTT,CASNQVGELFF
few,TRBV7-7,TRBJ2-5,TRBD2,TGTGCCAGCAGCTCGCGACTAGCGGGGGAAGCTCGGTACTTC,CASSSRLAGEARYF
.,TRBV7-3,TRBJ2-2,.,TGTGCCAGCAGCTTAGGTCAGGGAGTTAACGGGGAGCTGTTTTTT,CASSLGQGVNGELFF
.,TRBV11-3,TRBJ1-1,.,TGTGCCAGCAGCCTTTCCTACTCGCCGAACACTGAAGCTTTCTTT,CASSLSYSPNTEAFF
few,TRBV5-1,TRBJ2-5,.,TGCGCCAGCAGCTTGGCAGGGAAAGAGACCCAGTACTTC,CASSLAGKETQYF
few,TRBV14,TRBJ2-3,.,TGTGCCAGCAGCCCGCACCTCGGACAAGGCACAGATACGCAGTATTTT,CASSPHLGQGTDTQYF